This TCR beta chain originates from a study of T-cell memory formation after mild COVID-19. Study-wide results and limits: Researchers found some responding clones in pre-infection memory, a sign that cross-reactive memory joined.

TCRdb re-called the 5' RACE reads through MiXCR, storing one row per CDR3 protein. The sample yields around 150,000 distinct CDR3 sequences, under 14% seen once. Comment on this clonotype: Its cognate antigen is unknown.

Germline V gives CDR1 SGDLS, CDR2 YYNGEE. This CDR3 region has 13 residues. With 0 bases removed from V and 0 bases from J, the gap between germline ends came to 2 bases. The clonotype originates from a man between 18 and 29 years old who had mild COVID-19 (a few samples of this study predate the infection). Cell type and time point are not known. Sequencing used PBMCs or a T cell subset sorted from them (not recorded which). The chain employs TRBV9 and TRBJ2-3; D call uncertain. Here the CDR3 DNA reads TGTGCCAGCAGCGTAGAGAGCACAGATACGCAGTATTTT. Its protein is CASSVESTDTQYF.